This T cell receptor (beta chain) is from a study of blood T cell repertoires in COVID-19. Study-level information: The United States, Italy and Spain provided the acute and convalescent COVID-19 samples. T cells, B-cell-depleted T cells, or PBMCs supplied cDNA or gDNA.

The CDR3 has 15 amino acids. The germline V gene encodes CDR1 SGHAT and CDR2 FQNNGV. Trimming shortened V by 3 bases and J by 15 bases, and 24 bases separated the two germline ends. As originally analysed: Amplifying reference gene primers gave estimates of nucleated cell counts. The data were produced by immunoSEQ multiplex PCR, yet TCRdb's version contains in-frame clones alone and is incomplete. Clone size and V and J calls were adopted from that table, with D and trimming inferred from the DNA. Among about 300,000 clones listed, about 84% were seen once. The sequencing input was peripheral blood. This TCR came from a woman in her fifties or sixties with acute or convalescent COVID-19. This sequence joins TRBV11-2 and TRBJ2-1; D is unclear. In nucleotides, the CDR3 is TGTGCCAGCAGCTTCAATCATCAGGAAAACCGGCCCCCGTTCTTC. Its translation is CASSFNHQENRPPFF.